These 6 T cell receptor beta chains were all obtained from the same sample, sequenced in a study of PD-L1 blockade in urothelial cancer. TCRdb keeps only in-frame clones here, not all; method: immunoSEQ multiplex PCR. The sample has about 29,000 clones, 80% to 90% seen once. Sequenced here: PBMCs, sampled around atezolizumab (anti-PD-L1) treatment. These receptors were taken from a man aged 45-65 years with urothelial cancer.

The V call is TRBV6-5, the J call TRBJ2-7; D perhaps matches TRBD2 (5 bases). The CDR3 runs 15 residues. V was pared by 5 bases and J by 1 base, with 15 bases between. Germline values: CDR1 MNHEY, CDR2 SVGAGI. CDR3 amino acids: CASSTRASRSYEQYF. CDR3 in DNA: TGTGCCAGCAGTACCCGGGCTAGCCGTTCCTACGAGCAGTACTTC.

The V call is TRBV7-9, the J call TRBJ2-1; D is undetermined. The CDR3 totals 14 residues. Germline V gene sequence: CDR1 SEHNR, CDR2 FQNEAQ (reference sequence). V was clipped by 0 bases and J by 7 bases, with 10 bases between them. DNA for the CDR3: TGTGCCAGCAGCTTAGCATCCCGGCGGAATGAGCAGTTCTTC. It yields the protein CASSLASRRNEQFF.

This sequence joins TRBV11-1 and TRBJ2-3; weak D call: TRBD2 (5 bases). CDR3 size: 16 residues. V lost 2 bases and J 3 bases, leaving 15 bases between the germline ends. The germline CDR1 and CDR2 sequences are SGHAT and FQDESV (reference sequence). The CDR3 loop reads CASSLSPSRETDTQYF. The CDR3 coding sequence is TGTGCCAGCAGCTTAAGTCCCTCAAGGGAGACAGATACGCAGTATTTT.

This sequence joins TRBV7-9 and TRBJ1-3; D not certain. The CDR3 extends over 14 amino acids. Germline CDR1 and CDR2: SEHNR and FQNEAQ (reference sequence). The V gene lost 1 base and the J gene lost 7 bases, with 11 bases spanning the gap. The DNA for the CDR3 is TGTGCCAGCAGCTTAGGGCAGGTTGGGAACACCATATATTTT. It yields the protein CASSLGQVGNTIYF.

The gene calls are TRBV19 and TRBJ1-1, with 7 bases aligning to TRBD1. CDR3 length: 16 residues. V was pared by 3 bases and J by 6 bases, with 13 bases of the junction left unmatched. Germline loops: CDR1 LNHDA, CDR2 SQIVND (reference sequence). The CDR3 sequence: CASSMSLNRGRPEAFF. The CDR3 nucleotides are TGTGCCAGTAGTATGTCCCTAAACAGGGGACGGCCTGAAGCTTTCTTT.

This clone appeared a single time. The rearrangement links TRBV11-2 to TRBJ1-5, with D possibly matching TRBD1 (6 bases). This CDR3 region has 12 residues. Germline V gene lookup returns CDR1 SGHAT and CDR2 FQNNGV. V was clipped by 5 bases and J by 13 bases, with 15 bases between them. The CDR3 sequence is CASSQDRDIQHF. CDR3 DNA: TGTGCCAGCAGCCAAGACCGGGACATACAGCATTTT.